Listed here are 24 T cell receptor beta chains from one sample, sequenced in a study of Graves' ophthalmopathy and Graves' hyperthyroidism. RNA transcripts yielded amplified TCR beta CDR3 regions. First-round RT-PCR with HTBI primers preceded a second-round multiplex PCR. Each CDR3 protein is one row after TCRdb ran MiXCR on the multiplex PCR reads. The data contain 360,000 or so distinct CDR3 sequences, approximately 20% of them seen just once; the ten biggest clones take up 1.6%. Sequencing was done on a sample of peripheral blood. Receptors were obtained from a woman between 18 and 30 years old with Graves' ophthalmopathy.

This clonotype was recorded at least ten times. The J gene is TRBJ2-2, the V gene TRBV5-1; the D is unclear. The CDR3 totals 15 residues. Trimming pared 4 bases from V and 0 bases from J, leaving 10 bases between. Germline V gene sequence: CDR1 SGHRS, CDR2 YFSETQ. The CDR3: CASSLPPTNTGELFF. CDR3 nucleotides: TGCGCCAGCAGCCTGCCCCCGACGAACACCGGGGAGCTGTTTTTT.

At least ten counts were recorded for this clonotype. The V gene is TRBV29-1, the J gene TRBJ2-7; a weak D match, TRBD1 (6 bases). The CDR3 is 15 amino acids. Trimming left V 4 bases short and J 2 bases short, with 18 bases between. Germline lookup yields CDR1 SQVTM and CDR2 ANQGSEA. The DNA of the CDR3 is TGCAGCGTTGTGGGGGCACTGGACGGTCCCTACGAGCAGTACTTC. This gives the protein CSVVGALDGPYEQYF.

This clonotype was seen repeatedly, ten times or more. This rearrangement joins TRBV11-2 to TRBJ1-1; tentatively, D is TRBD1 (6 bases). Trimming took off 8 bases at V and 9 bases at J, with 16 bases between the two ends. Germline V lookup: CDR1 SGHAT, CDR2 FQNNGV. The CDR3 is 12 amino acids. CDR3 DNA sequence: TGTGCCAGCGGTTTAGGAGGGGGAAAAGCTTTCTTT. This sequence encodes CASGLGGGKAFF.

This clonotype came up many times. This chain links TRBV2 with TRBJ2-7; weak D call: TRBD2 (6 bases). V was pared by 4 bases and J by 4 bases, with 14 bases between. Per germline, CDR1 SNHLY and CDR2 FYNNEI. This CDR3 spans 14 amino acids. CDR3 protein: CASSGPRLVYEQYF. DNA of the CDR3: TGTGCCAGCAGTGGTCCGAGACTAGTATACGAGCAGTACTTC.

This clonotype was recorded at least ten times. The V and J genes are TRBV28 and TRBJ2-7; no definite D call. The CDR3 is 11 residues long. V lost 5 bases, J lost 9 bases, and 11 bases lay in between. Germline V gene sequence: CDR1 MDHEN, CDR2 SYDVKM. The CDR3 protein is CASSAQWGQYF. CDR3 bases: TGTGCCAGCAGTGCGCAGTGGGGGCAGTACTTC.

This clonotype was recorded many times. The chain is built from TRBV12-3 or TRBV12-4 and TRBJ2-7, with a possible D match to TRBD2 (6 bases). This CDR3 region has 14 residues. V was shortened by 4 bases and J by 1 base, with 11 bases between the two germline ends. Here the CDR3 DNA reads TGTGCCAGCAGTTGGGGGGTTAGTTCCTACGAGCAGTACTTC. Encoded protein: CASSWGVSSYEQYF.

This clonotype showed up many times. J is TRBJ1-1 and V is TRBV19; D might be TRBD1 (5 bases). CDR1 is LNHDA and CDR2 is SQIVND in the germline V gene (reference sequence). V lost 7 bases and J lost 5, with 14 bases in between. The CDR3 spans 13 residues. The CDR3 region is CASIGGGWTEAFF. The DNA for the CDR3 is TGTGCCAGTATTGGTGGGGGTTGGACTGAAGCTTTCTTT.

This clonotype came up many times. The rearrangement joins TRBV6-2 or TRBV6-3 to TRBJ1-6; possible D gene TRBD1, 5 bases. Germline V gene data show CDR1 as MNHEY and CDR2 as SVGEGT. V was cut by 5 bases and J by 6 bases, with 14 bases left in between. There are 15 residues in the CDR3. For the CDR3, the DNA is TGTGCCAGCAGTCCAACGAGGGGACCTAATTCACCCCTCCACTTT. Protein sequence: CASSPTRGPNSPLHF.

This clonotype came up many times. The rearrangement links TRBV27 to TRBJ2-7; tentatively, D is TRBD2 (7 bases). Trimming cost V 5 bases and J 1 base, with 12 bases left between them. The CDR3 has 14 amino acids. Germline CDR1 and CDR2: MNHEY and SMNVEV (reference sequence). CDR3: CASSAEGGSYEQYF. For the CDR3, the DNA is TGTGCCAGCAGTGCTGAGGGGGGGTCCTACGAGCAGTACTTC.

This clonotype was seen repeatedly, ten times or more. The CDR3 sequence: CATSLNTGELFF. The CDR3 DNA sequence: TGTGCCACCTCCCTGAACACCGGGGAGCTGTTTTTT. The chain links TRBV24-1 to TRBJ2-2; D remains unclear. The CDR3 length is 12 residues. From germline, CDR1 is KGHDR and CDR2 SFDVKD. V was cut by 9 bases and J by 1 base, with 5 bases left in between.

This clonotype was recorded at least ten times. The chain carries TRBV6-2 or TRBV6-3 and TRBJ1-1; D gene unclear. Trimming cost V 5 bases and J 1 base, with 11 bases left between them. This CDR3 region has 14 residues. Germline loops: CDR1 MNHEY, CDR2 SVGEGT. The CDR3 region is CASSAATSNTEAFF. CDR3 sequence (DNA): TGTGCCAGCAGTGCCGCGACTTCGAACACTGAAGCTTTCTTT.

This clonotype was recorded at least ten times. The rearrangement links TRBV28 to TRBJ1-1; 9 bases map to TRBD1. The CDR3 spans 14 residues. Germline CDR1 is MDHEN and CDR2 is SYDVKM. Trimming at V came to 6 bases and at J to 4 bases, leaving 6 bases not matched to a gene. CDR3 DNA: TGTGCCAGCAGCTGGGACAGGGAGACCACTGAAGCTTTCTTT. Residues: CASSWDRETTEAFF.

This clonotype was observed many times. V is TRBV6-2 or TRBV6-3 and J is TRBJ1-1; TRBD1 is a possible D gene (5 bases). CDR3 length: 14 amino acids. Germline CDR1 reads MNHEY; CDR2 reads SVGEGT. V lost 6 bases and J 5 bases, leaving 16 bases between the germline ends. This chain's CDR3 is CASRYSDRSTEAFF. The CDR3 DNA follows: TGTGCCAGCAGATATTCCGACAGATCAACTGAAGCTTTCTTT.

Many counts were recorded for this clonotype. This rearrangement joins TRBV2 to TRBJ1-6, with 10 positions matching TRBD1. Germline loops: CDR1 SNHLY, CDR2 FYNNEI. The CDR3 is 21 amino acids. J gave up 7 bases and V 3 bases, and 21 bases lay outside the gene matches. Here the CDR3 reads CASSDNPAGQGPFRQNSPLHF. DNA for the CDR3: TGTGCCAGCAGTGATAACCCCGCGGGACAGGGGCCCTTTCGGCAAAATTCACCCCTCCACTTT.

V and J are TRBV29-1 and TRBJ1-1, with 7 bases aligning to TRBD1. Trimming removed 7 bases from V and 9 bases from J; junction bases left unmatched: 8. The germline gives CDR1 SQVTM, CDR2 ANQGSEA. This CDR3 is built from 11 residues. The CDR3 DNA follows: TGCAGCGCCTTACGACAGGGACAAGCTTTCTTT. It specifies CSALRQGQAFF.

This clonotype was counted ten times or more. The CDR3 loop is CASSYERPENTGELFF. In nucleotides, the CDR3 is TGTGCCAGCAGTTACGAACGACCGGAGAACACCGGGGAGCTGTTTTTT. This chain uses TRBV6-2 or TRBV6-3 with TRBJ2-2; no reliable D call. The CDR3 spans 16 residues. V was shortened by 2 bases and J by 1 base, with 11 bases between the two germline ends. The V gene's germline CDR1 is MNHEY and CDR2 SVGEGT.

This clonotype occurred a few times. The V gene is TRBV11-2, the J gene TRBJ2-7, with a weak D call TRBD2 (5 bases). The germline CDR1 and CDR2 sequences are SGHAT and FQNNGV. The CDR3 is 16 residues long. Trimming removed 4 bases from V and 0 bases from J, with 16 bases in between. The CDR3 protein is CASSSPGNPSSYEQYF. CDR3 bases: TGTGCCAGCAGCTCCCCGGGGAATCCGAGCTCCTACGAGCAGTACTTC.

In this sample, this clonotype turned up many times. The chain couples TRBV6-5 to TRBJ2-7; weak D call: TRBD2 (6 bases). CDR1 and CDR2 from the germline V gene are MNHEY and SVGAGI. Trimming left V 4 bases short and J 4 bases short, with 26 bases between. The CDR3 sequence is 18 residues long. The CDR3 coding sequence is TGTGCCAGCAGTTGGTGGGGACCCCAGTCCGGGGCGGGATACGAGCAGTACTTC. It specifies CASSWWGPQSGAGYEQYF.

There are many counts of this clonotype. This chain uses TRBV5-4 with TRBJ1-5, with 8 bases matching TRBD1. CDR3 length: 12 amino acids. CDR1 and CDR2 (germline): SGHNT, YYREEE (reference sequence). J was trimmed by 11 bases and V by 4 bases; bases with no gene match: 5. In DNA form, the CDR3 reads TGTGCCAGCAGCAGGGGACAGGAAGCCCAGCATTTT. It specifies CASSRGQEAQHF.

The sample holds many counts of this clonotype. The chain joins TRBV9 to TRBJ2-5; D gene ambiguous. V was shortened by 4 bases and J by 1 base, with 14 bases between the two germline ends. Germline V gene data show CDR1 as SGDLS and CDR2 as YYNGEE. The CDR3 has 15 amino acids. The chain's CDR3 is CASSSPSDGQETQYF. The CDR3 bases are TGTGCCAGCAGCTCGCCCTCGGACGGCCAAGAGACCCAGTACTTC.

In its sample, this clonotype was seen many times. The chain combines TRBV2 with TRBJ2-4, with 7 bases aligning to TRBD2. Trimming cost V 3 bases and J 3 bases; bases outside gene matches: 17. Germline values: CDR1 SNHLY, CDR2 FYNNEI. This CDR3 has 19 amino acids. CDR3 coding DNA: TGTGCCAGCAGTGAGATGGTGGGGGAGGGCCTTAGTGTCAAAAACATTCAGTACTTC. Encoded protein: CASSEMVGEGLSVKNIQYF.

This clonotype showed up many times. This chain links TRBV20-1 with TRBJ1-2; 9 bases are shared with TRBD1. J gave up 7 bases and V 3 bases, and 3 bases lay outside the gene matches. The germline V gene has CDR1 DFQATT and CDR2 SNEGSKA (reference sequence). The CDR3 loop spans 12 amino acids. The CDR3 nucleotides read TGCAGTGCTAGTCGACAGGGGGGTGGCTACACCTTC. Translated, it gives CSASRQGGGYTF.

This clonotype was detected many times. The chain uses TRBV28 and TRBJ2-6; possibly TRBD1 for D (5 bases). Germline loops: CDR1 MDHEN, CDR2 SYDVKM. Trimming removed 4 bases at V and 4 bases at J, with 11 bases between. The CDR3 is 15 residues long. As DNA, the CDR3 is TGTGCCAGCAGTTCAGGGATCCCCGGGGCCAACGTCCTGACTTTC. Amino acid sequence: CASSSGIPGANVLTF.

This clonotype was detected ten times or more. The rearrangement links TRBV10-3 to TRBJ1-2; D remains ambiguous. V shed 3 bases and J shed 2 bases, with 7 bases lying between them. The CDR3 covers 13 residues. Germline CDR1 is ENHRY and CDR2 is SYGVKD. This chain's CDR3 is CAISDDRNYGYTF. The CDR3 bases are TGTGCCATCAGTGACGACCGCAACTATGGCTACACCTTC.